This T cell receptor beta chain was identified in a study of cytomegalovirus exposure and HLA in healthy donors. Study at large: A later analysis reported the same platform for the 100 to 150 validation repertoires and the roughly 700 first-cohort repertoires. Study results and caveats: The listing of roughly 160 TCR beta chains classed them as cytomegalovirus-associated.

Notes on this clone: As yet, its antigen is unknown.

This CDR3 contains 15 residues. The V and J ends lost 0 bases and 3 bases respectively, with 9 bases between them. Germline lookup yields CDR1 KGHSH and CDR2 LQKENI. Assay used: immunoSEQ multiplex PCR; TCRdb lists only in-frame clones, some missing. Of approximately 230,000 clones listed, roughly 84% are singletons. The chain carries TRBV18 and TRBJ1-5; D is uncertain. Material for sequencing was PBMCs. The origin of this receptor is a man aged 18 to 29 in good health and CMV-seropositive. The CDR3 nucleotides read TGTGCCAGCTCACCACCCGGAGACCCCAATCAGCCCCAGCATTTT. Translated, it gives CASSPPGDPNQPQHF.